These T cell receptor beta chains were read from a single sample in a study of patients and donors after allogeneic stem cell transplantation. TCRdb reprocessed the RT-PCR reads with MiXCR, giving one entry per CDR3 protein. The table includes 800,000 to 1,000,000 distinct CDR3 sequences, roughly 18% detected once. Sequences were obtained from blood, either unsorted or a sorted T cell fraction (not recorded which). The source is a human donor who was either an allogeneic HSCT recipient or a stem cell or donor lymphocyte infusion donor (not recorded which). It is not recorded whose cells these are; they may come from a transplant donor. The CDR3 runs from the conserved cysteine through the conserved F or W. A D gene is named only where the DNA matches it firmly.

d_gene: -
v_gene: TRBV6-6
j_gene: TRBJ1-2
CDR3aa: CASRERDGYTF

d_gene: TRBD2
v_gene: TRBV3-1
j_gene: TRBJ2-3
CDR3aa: CASSQGSGKFTDTQYF

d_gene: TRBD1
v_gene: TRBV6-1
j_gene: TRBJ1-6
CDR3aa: CASSEGRDRSSSPLHF

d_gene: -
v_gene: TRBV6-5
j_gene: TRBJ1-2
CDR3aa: CASSYSRGTYGYTF

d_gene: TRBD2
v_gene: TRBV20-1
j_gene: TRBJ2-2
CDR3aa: CSARKASGNTGELFF

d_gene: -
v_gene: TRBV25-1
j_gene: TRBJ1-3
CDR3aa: CASSEEGRSGNTIYF

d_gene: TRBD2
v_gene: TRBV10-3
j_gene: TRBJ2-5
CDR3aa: CAISRGRPAGGAETQYF

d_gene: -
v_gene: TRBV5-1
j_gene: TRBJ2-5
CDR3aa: CASSFEFETQYF

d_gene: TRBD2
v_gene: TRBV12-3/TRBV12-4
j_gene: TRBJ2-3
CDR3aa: CASSRGRAQADTQYF

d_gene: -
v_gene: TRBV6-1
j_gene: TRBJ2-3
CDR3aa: CASSLHGLRADTQYF

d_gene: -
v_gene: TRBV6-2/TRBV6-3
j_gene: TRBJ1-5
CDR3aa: CASWGINQPQHF

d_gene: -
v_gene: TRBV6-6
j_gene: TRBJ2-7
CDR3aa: CASSTGQLGQYF

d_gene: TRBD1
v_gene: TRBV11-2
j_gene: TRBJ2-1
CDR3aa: CASSLESMILKRDRDYNEQFF

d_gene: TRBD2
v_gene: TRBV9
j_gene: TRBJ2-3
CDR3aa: CASSVSSGGGDTQYF

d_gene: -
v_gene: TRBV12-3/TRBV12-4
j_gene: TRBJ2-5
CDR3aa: CASSWGYQETQYF

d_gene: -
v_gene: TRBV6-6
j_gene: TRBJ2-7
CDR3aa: CASRVGTEQYF

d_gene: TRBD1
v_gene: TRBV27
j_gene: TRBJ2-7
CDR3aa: CASTRTGNSYEQYF

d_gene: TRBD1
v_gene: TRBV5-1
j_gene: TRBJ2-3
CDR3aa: CASSFQGQGRDTQYF

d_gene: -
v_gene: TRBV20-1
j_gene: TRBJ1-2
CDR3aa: CSAQGGGPGLSGYTF

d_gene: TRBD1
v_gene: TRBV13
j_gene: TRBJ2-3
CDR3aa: CASSLVGQGVTDTQYF

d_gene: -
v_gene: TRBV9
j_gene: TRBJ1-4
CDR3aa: CASSVDPGRGEKLFF

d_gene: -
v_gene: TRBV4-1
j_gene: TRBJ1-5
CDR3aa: CASSVDISNQPQHF

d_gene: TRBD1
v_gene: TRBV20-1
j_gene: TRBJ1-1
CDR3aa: CSARSGTGGKYTEAFF

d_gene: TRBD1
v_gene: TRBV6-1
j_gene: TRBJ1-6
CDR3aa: CASRRQGNSPLHF

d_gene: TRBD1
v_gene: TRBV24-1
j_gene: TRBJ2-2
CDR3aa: CATSDLWTGDGGELFF

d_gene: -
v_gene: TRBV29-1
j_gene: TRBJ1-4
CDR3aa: CSVVGDGNEKLFF

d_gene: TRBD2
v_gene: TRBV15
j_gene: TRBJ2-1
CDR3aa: CATSREMLSGESYNEQFF

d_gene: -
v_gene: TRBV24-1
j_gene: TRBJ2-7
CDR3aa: CATSDLSYEQYF

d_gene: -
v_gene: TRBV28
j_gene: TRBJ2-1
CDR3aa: CASSQDPREEQFF

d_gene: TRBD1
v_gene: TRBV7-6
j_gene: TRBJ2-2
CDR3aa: CASSFGVAQGYTGELFF

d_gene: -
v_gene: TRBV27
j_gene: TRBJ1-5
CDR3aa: CASSLTTTSSIRQPQHF

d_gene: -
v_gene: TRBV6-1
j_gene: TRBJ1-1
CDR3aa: CASSKPGQLNTEAFF

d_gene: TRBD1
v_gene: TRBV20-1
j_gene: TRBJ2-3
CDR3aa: CSATREGASTDTQYF

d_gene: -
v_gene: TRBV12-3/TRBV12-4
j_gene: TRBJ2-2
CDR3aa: CASRVGGGRTNTGELFF

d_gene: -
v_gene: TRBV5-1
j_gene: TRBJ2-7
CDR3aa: CASRPHGTYEQYF